This entry features one T cell receptor beta chain sequence. Its antigen remains undetermined. No base qualities exist here, and no much larger clone lies one base off it. V lost 6 bases and J lost 0 bases, and the count of bases not matched to a germline gene is 6. From cysteine to phenylalanine, the CDR3 is 15 amino acids long. Of the read, only the CDR3 DNA is kept; its 45 bases are in frame from base 1. CDR1 and CDR2, per the germline V gene, are SNHLY and FYNNEI. The record originates from a study of T cell responses to AZD1222 COVID-19 vaccine (dated by TCRdb to 2020 to 2023). Study-level background: Because spike-specific TCR depth and breadth did not differ between the two schedules, AZD1222 recipients who got a second dose at roughly 4 weeks were pooled with those who got a second dose at roughly 12 weeks. A total of 233 trial participants underwent TCR sequencing, of whom under 220 had received two doses of AZD1222 and 26 had received two doses of the MenACWY control vaccine. Enrollment into the trials was organized by age into subgroups of 18-55, 56-69 and 70-plus years, and those subgroups contained approximately 160, 26 and 62 TCR-sequenced participants, respectively. The study at large found these results: Reportedly, almost half of the unique spike-specific TCRs recognized epitopes lying outside the regions that are mutated in the B.1.351 and B.1.1.7 variants. After two AZD1222 doses, spike-specific TCR breadth and depth were significantly higher than at day 0 and than in MenACWY recipients. Conclusions about previously exposed vaccinees were limited because only 5 or 6 AZD1222 recipients were SARS-CoV-2 seropositive at baseline. Vaccine-associated CD4 TCRs spanned the whole spike protein, with dominant responses in regions 160-218 and 743-854. Most participants were white British and females outnumbered males, and the authors suggested that clonal diversity may have been underestimated. Because no samples from the day 14 peak response were available, repertoires could be characterized only after the peak T cell response. The 56-69-year group was small, and its depth increase did not reach significance, likely because of low power.

In the paper's terms, the time point label means: baseline before first vaccination. The vaccinee samples were drawn from two UK trials, COV001 and COV002, one of which was a single-blind randomized controlled phase 2/3 trial testing AZD1222 (ChAdOx1 nCoV-19) in healthy adults. For TCRbeta chain sequencing, PBMC samples from trial participants were taken at day 0 and at day 28 after the second dose. The CDR3 regions of human TCRbeta chains were analyzed by immunosequencing. As for how the authors treated the data: Repertoire TCRs were checked for matches against a reference library of SARS-CoV-2-specific TCRs that had been generated using the MIRA antigen-specificity platform. Breadth meant the fraction of unique TCRs that were SARS-CoV-2-associated, whereas depth meant the fraction of total T cells that were SARS-CoV-2-associated. Each spike-specific TCR was assigned to its reactive spike region and to a CD4 or CD8 class using the MIRA data. Log10-transformed breadth and depth values were compared by one-way ANOVA with Sidak's multiple comparisons tests. TCRdb holds this immuneACCESS table with in-frame rearrangements only. Some clones are missing; in checked studies, unresolved V genes explain under half, and the rest has no known cause. From that table come the V and J calls and clone size; the DNA was used to work out D and trimming. The sample table records over 120,000 clones; approximately 93% of these occur just once. The ten largest account for about 5.1% of the sample.

The rearrangement combines TRBV2 with TRBJ2-3, with 7 bases matching TRBD2. The receptor comes from an adult in good health. The input for sequencing was peripheral blood, taken on day 0 of AZD1222 vaccination. The DNA is as follows: TGTGCCAGCAGCGCACTAGCGATCAGCACAGATACGCAGTATTTT. It specifies CASSALAISTDTQYF. The CDR3 plus the reference TRBV2 and TRBJ2-3 genes for the other parts give the full variable domain: EPEVTQTPSHQVTQMGQEVILRCVPISNHLYFYWYRQILGQKVEFLVSFYNNEISEKSEIFDDQFSVERPDGSNFTLKIRSTKLEDSAMYFCASSALAISTDTQYFGPGTRLTVL.